Presented here are 2 T cell receptor beta chains from one specimen sequenced in a study of CD8 T cells in ankylosing spondylitis (dated by TCRdb to 2016 to 2017). The library was prepared using 5' RACE. The run used an Illumina HiSeq 2500. The raw public reads went through TCRdb reprocessing: fastp at Q25, MiXCR clone calling, in-frame beta chains kept. CDR3 protein duplicates are merged, each entry listing the most common genes and DNA. For this sample there are roughly 180,000 distinct CDR3 sequences; roughly 13% appear just once. More than 15% of the sample rests with the top ten. Source material: blood, either unsorted or a sorted T cell fraction (not recorded which). The origin of the receptors is a male donor with ankylosing spondylitis or in good health (not recorded which).

This clonotype has a handful of counts. The chain joins TRBV12-3 or TRBV12-4 to TRBJ2-2; 8 bases fit TRBD1. The CDR3 runs to 14 residues. V gave up 7 bases and J gave up 7 bases; unmatched junction bases: 8. The CDR3 DNA reads TGTGCCAGCATTCCCCAGGGGGCGCACGGGGAGCTGTTTTTT. It translates to CASIPQGAHGELFF.

The sample holds many counts of this clonotype. The chain has TRBV3-1 and TRBJ2-1; 7 nucleotides match TRBD1. Germline V gene lookup returns CDR1 LGHDT and CDR2 YNNKEL (reference sequence). Losses at the gene ends were 5 bases for V and 7 bases for J; bases not matched to a gene: 5. CDR3 length: 13 residues. The CDR3 loop is CASSYNRGNEQFF. DNA for the CDR3: TGTGCCAGCAGCTACAACAGGGGAAATGAGCAGTTCTTC.